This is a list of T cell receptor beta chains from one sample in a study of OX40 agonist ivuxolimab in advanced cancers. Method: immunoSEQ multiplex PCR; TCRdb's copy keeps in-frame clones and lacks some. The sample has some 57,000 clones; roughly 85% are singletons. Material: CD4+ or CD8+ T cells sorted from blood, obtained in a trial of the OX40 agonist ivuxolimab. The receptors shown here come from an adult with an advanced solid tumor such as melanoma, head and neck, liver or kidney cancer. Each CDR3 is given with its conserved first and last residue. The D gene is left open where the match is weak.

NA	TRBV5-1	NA	CASSLMAGEQYF
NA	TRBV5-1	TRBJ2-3	CASSLQGHKDTDTQYF
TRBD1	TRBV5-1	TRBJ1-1	CASSLEGAGTEAFF
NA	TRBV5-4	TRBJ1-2	CASSLVRGDGYTF
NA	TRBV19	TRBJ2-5	CASSIAAGRGETQYF
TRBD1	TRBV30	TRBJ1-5	CAWGQDSNQPQHF
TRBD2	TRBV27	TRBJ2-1	CASSLSGGTGTSLRNEQFF
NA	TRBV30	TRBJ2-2	CAWRRMGTTGELFF
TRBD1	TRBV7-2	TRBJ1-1	CASSLEYRGGTEAFF
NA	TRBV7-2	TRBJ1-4	CASSFTGRTNEKLFF
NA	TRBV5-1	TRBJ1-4	CASSLAVGGSEKLFF
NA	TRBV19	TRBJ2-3	CASSARDRDTQYF
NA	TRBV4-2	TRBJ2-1	CASSQDFGRDNEQFF
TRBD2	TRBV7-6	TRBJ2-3	CASSLMAGGQGSTDTQYF
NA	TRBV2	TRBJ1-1	CASRRWEGDDTEAFF
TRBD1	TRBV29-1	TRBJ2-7	CSVGGTGPGEQYF
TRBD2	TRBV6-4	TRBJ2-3	CASREFGRASDTQYF
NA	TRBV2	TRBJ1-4	CASSGDVATNEKLFF
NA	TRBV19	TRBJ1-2	CASSIRAGNYGYTF
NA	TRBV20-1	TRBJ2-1	CSARPSSEQFF
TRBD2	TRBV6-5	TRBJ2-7	CASSFSRTSGSYEQYF
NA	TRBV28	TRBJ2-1	CASSSATMIGVSSYNEQFF